These T cell receptor beta chains were read from a single sample in a study of response to subunit inactivated influenza vaccine. TCRdb independently ran MiXCR on the RT-PCR reads; one entry per CDR3 protein. The sample has fewer than 600,000 distinct CDR3 sequences; under 8.5% are singletons. The sequenced sample was PBMCs from blood, obtained roughly 24 months after vaccination. The receptors come from a man aged 50-75 years who received an inactivated influenza vaccine. CDR3s include the opening cysteine and the closing phenylalanine or tryptophan. A D gene is named only where the DNA matches it firmly. Expanded clones are given a class, and other clones once, few, many or no size at all.

j_call	v_call	clone_size	d_call	cdr3_aa	cdr3_nt
TRBJ2-7	TRBV12-3/TRBV12-4	many	.	CASSLGQVYEQYF	TGTGCCAGCAGCTTGGGGCAGGTTTACGAGCAGTACTTC
TRBJ1-2	TRBV10-3	.	.	CAISGDGSDYGYTF	TGTGCCATCAGTGGGGACGGGTCTGACTATGGCTACACCTTC
TRBJ2-3	TRBV4-3	.	TRBD1	CASSQDIDRGSTDTQYF	TGCGCCAGCAGCCAAGATATAGACAGGGGGAGCACAGATACGCAGTATTTT
TRBJ2-7	TRBV28	many	TRBD2	CASSLSNGLAQSSYEQYF	TGTGCCAGCAGTTTATCAAATGGACTAGCGCAGAGCTCCTACGAGCAGTACTTC
TRBJ1-5	TRBV28	many	.	CASSLARAQHF	TGTGCCAGCAGTTTGGCTCGGGCCCAGCATTTT
TRBJ2-5	TRBV7-2	many	.	CASSPSPVAGETQYF	TGTGCCAGCAGCCCCTCGCCGGTTGCGGGGGAGACCCAGTACTTC
TRBJ2-5	TRBV29-1	.	TRBD1	CSVRQGGVQETQYF	TGCAGCGTCCGACAGGGTGGGGTCCAAGAGACCCAGTACTTC
TRBJ2-2	TRBV28	many	.	CASSPPGTGELFF	TGTGCCAGCAGCCCACCCGGCACCGGGGAGCTGTTTTTT
TRBJ2-7	TRBV27	many	TRBD1	CASSRQGFSSYEQYF	TGTGCCAGCAGCAGACAGGGGTTCAGCTCCTACGAGCAGTACTTC
TRBJ2-1	TRBV20-1	few	.	CSAPPAGYNEQFF	TGCAGTGCACCTCCCGCGGGCTACAATGAGCAGTTCTTC
TRBJ1-5	TRBV6-5	few	TRBD1	CASSTGVQPQHF	TGTGCCAGCAGTACAGGGGTTCAGCCCCAGCATTTT
TRBJ1-2	TRBV7-9	many	.	CASMHTTEGYGYTF	TGTGCCAGCATGCACACAACCGAGGGCTATGGCTACACCTTC
TRBJ2-5	TRBV4-3	.	TRBD2	CASSQDRPLAGQETQYF	TGCGCCAGCAGCCAAGATCGTCCCCTAGCGGGCCAAGAGACCCAGTACTTC